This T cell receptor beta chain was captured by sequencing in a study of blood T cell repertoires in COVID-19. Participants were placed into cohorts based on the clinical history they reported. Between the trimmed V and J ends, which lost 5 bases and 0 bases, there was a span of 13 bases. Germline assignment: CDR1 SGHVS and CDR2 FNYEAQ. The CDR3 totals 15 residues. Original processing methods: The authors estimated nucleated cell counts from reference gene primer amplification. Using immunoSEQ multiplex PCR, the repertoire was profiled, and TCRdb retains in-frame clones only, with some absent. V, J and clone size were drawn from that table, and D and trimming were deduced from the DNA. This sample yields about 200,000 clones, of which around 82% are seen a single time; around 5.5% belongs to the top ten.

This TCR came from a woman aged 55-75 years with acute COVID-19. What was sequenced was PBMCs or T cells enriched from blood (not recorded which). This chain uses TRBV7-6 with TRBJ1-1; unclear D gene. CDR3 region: CASSPREGLNTEAFF. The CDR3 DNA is TGTGCCAGCAGCCCGCGGGAAGGGCTGAACACTGAAGCTTTCTTT.